Presented here are 26 T cell receptor beta chains from one specimen sequenced in a study of OX40 agonist ivuxolimab in advanced cancers. Profiled with immunoSEQ multiplex PCR; TCRdb holds only in-frame clones, not every one. The sample lists about 73,000 clones; about 88% were seen once. This specimen consisted of CD4+ or CD8+ T cells sorted from blood, obtained in a trial of the OX40 agonist ivuxolimab. These receptor sequences come from an adult with an advanced solid tumor such as melanoma, head and neck, liver or kidney cancer.

V and J are TRBV11-3 and TRBJ1-2, with 9 nucleotides matching TRBD1. With V trimmed by 1 base and J by 3 bases, 3 bases remained unmatched. Germline CDR1 is SGHNT and CDR2 is YENEEA. The CDR3 covers 15 residues. The CDR3 coding sequence is TGTGCCAGCAGCTTAGGAGGGGACAGGGACTATGGCTACACCTTC. It codes for CASSLGGDRDYGYTF. Combining the CDR3 with reference TRBV11-3 and TRBJ1-2 gives the whole variable domain EAGVVQSPRYKIIEKKQPVAFWCNPISGHNTLYWYLQNLGQGPELLIRYENEEAVDDSQLPKDRFSAERLKGVDSTLKIQPAELGDSAVYLCASSLGGDRDYGYTFGSGTRLTVV.

The genes are TRBV19 and TRBJ1-2; D might be TRBD1 (5 bases). Germline values: CDR1 LNHDA, CDR2 SQIVND (reference sequence). This CDR3 is 13 amino acids long. V was shortened by 0 bases and J by 7 bases, with 9 bases between the two germline ends. CDR3 residues: CASSIEGGVGYTF. CDR3 in DNA: TGTGCCAGTAGTATAGAGGGAGGGGTTGGCTACACCTTC.

As for this clone: Within the sample, other DNA sequences also encode this same CDR3. The V call is TRBV27, the J call TRBJ1-1; D is possibly TRBD1 (6 bases). This CDR3 spans 13 amino acids. V lost 8 bases and J 4 bases, leaving 14 bases between the germline ends. CDR1 MNHEY and CDR2 SMNVEV come from the germline V gene (reference sequence). The CDR3 nucleotides read TGTGCCAGCTCTAAGGGGGGGCCCACTGAAGCTTTCTTT. Translating gives CASSKGGPTEAFF.

This rearrangement joins TRBV5-1 to TRBJ2-2, with D possibly matching TRBD1 (6 bases). Trimming pared 0 bases from V and 7 bases from J, leaving 10 bases between. From germline, CDR1 is SGHRS and CDR2 YFSETQ. This CDR3 has 14 amino acids. The CDR3 protein is CASSLGQVLGELFF. DNA of the CDR3: TGCGCCAGCAGCTTGGGACAGGTCCTCGGGGAGCTGTTTTTT.

J is TRBJ2-5 and V is TRBV9; D uncertain. The germline V gene has CDR1 SGDLS and CDR2 YYNGEE. The CDR3 runs 16 residues. V was pared by 0 bases and J by 1 base, with 13 bases between. CDR3 amino acids: CASSVGWGTAQETQYF. As DNA, the CDR3 is TGTGCCAGCAGCGTAGGATGGGGAACAGCCCAAGAGACCCAGTACTTC.

The rearrangement links TRBV11-2 to TRBJ2-7; TRBD2 matches 8 bases. Trimming took 0 bases from V and 3 from J; bases not matched to a gene: 7. This CDR3 spans 16 amino acids. Germline values: CDR1 SGHAT, CDR2 FQNNGV. The CDR3 loop is CASSLDQPTSVYEQYF. Here the CDR3 DNA reads TGTGCCAGCAGCTTAGATCAACCGACTAGCGTCTACGAGCAGTACTTC.

The J gene is TRBJ1-1, the V gene TRBV19, with no clear D. V was cut by 6 bases and J by 0 bases, with 14 bases left in between. This CDR3 contains 15 residues. In germline, CDR1 is LNHDA, CDR2 SQIVND (reference sequence). The CDR3 DNA follows: TGTGCCAGTAGGGGAAGCTATAACTTGAACACTGAAGCTTTCTTT. It specifies CASRGSYNLNTEAFF. Full variable domain (outside the CDR3, taken from reference TRBV19 and TRBJ1-1): DGGITQSPKYLFRKEGQNVTLSCEQNLNHDAMYWYRQDPGQGLRLIYYSQIVNDFQKGDIAEGYSVSREKKESFPLTVTSAQKNPTAFYLCASRGSYNLNTEAFFGQGTRLTVV.

To note about this clone: At one end, the junction sequence differs from germline, possibly due to a read error. The chain joins TRBV9 to TRBJ1-6; no definite D call. Germline lookup yields CDR1 SGDLS and CDR2 YYNGEE. The length of the CDR3 is 14 residues. DNA for the CDR3: TGTGCCAGCAACGTAGCAGCCAGTAATTCACCCCTCCACTTT. Its translation is CASNVAASNSPLHF. Full variable domain (rest looked up from reference TRBV9 and TRBJ1-6): DSGVTQTPKHLITATGQRVTLRCSPRSGDLSVYWYQQSLDQGLQFLIQYYNGEERAKGNILERFSAQQFPDLHSELNLSSLELGDSALYFCASNVAASNSPLHFGNGTRLTVT.

This sequence joins TRBV30 and TRBJ1-4; 11 positions agree with TRBD1. The CDR3 has 14 amino acids. The germline CDR1 and CDR2 sequences are GTSNPN and SVGIG (reference sequence). With V trimmed by 3 bases and J by 7 bases, 4 bases remained unmatched. The CDR3 sequence: CAWRGQGVGEKLFF. The CDR3, as DNA: TGTGCCTGGAGGGGACAGGGGGTGGGTGAAAAACTGTTTTTT.

CDR3 sequence (DNA): TGTGCCAGCAGCGTAGGGACTTCAAATCAGCCCCAGCATTTT. Its protein is CASSVGTSNQPQHF. The chain couples TRBV9 to TRBJ1-5; D unclear. CDR3 length equals 14 residues. CDR1 and CDR2 from the germline V gene are SGDLS and YYNGEE. Between the trimmed V and J ends, which lost 0 bases and 4 bases, there was a span of 8 bases.

V is TRBV6-1 and J is TRBJ2-7; TRBD2 matches 9 bases. The CDR3 totals 15 residues. Germline V gene sequence: CDR1 MNHNS, CDR2 SASEGT. V was clipped by 7 bases and J by 4 bases; unmatched bases: 11. For the CDR3, the DNA is TGTGCCAGCACCCAAGCGGGAGGAGGGAATTACGAGCAGTACTTC. It is translated as CASTQAGGGNYEQYF.

This sequence joins TRBV30 and TRBJ1-5; TRBD1 might be the D (5 bases). Trimming stripped 1 base from V and 4 bases from J, with 11 bases between. This CDR3 is built from 14 residues. Germline CDR1 is GTSNPN and CDR2 is SVGIG (reference sequence). CDR3 amino acids: CAWSAGTVNQPQHF. The CDR3 DNA sequence: TGTGCCTGGAGTGCTGGGACTGTTAATCAGCCCCAGCATTTT.

The J gene is TRBJ2-7, the V gene TRBV21-1; TRBD2 was called by the table and not checked on the DNA. TRBV21-1 is noted as a pseudogene. The CDR3 extends over 11 amino acids. The CDR3 sequence: CASSIVYEQYF. The CDR3 nucleotides read TGTGCCAGCAGCATAGTCTACGAGCAGTACTTC.

The rearrangement uses TRBV21-1 and TRBJ1-5. TRBV21-1 is a listed pseudogene. The CDR3 covers 19 residues. The CDR3 bases are TGTGCCAGCAGCAAAACTTTCACGGCCCGTCTCGCCAGCAATCAGCCCCAGCATTTT. Its translation is CASSKTFTARLASNQPQHF.

This chain joins TRBV6-4 and TRBJ2-1; 9 bases align to TRBD1. The V segment lost 5 bases and the J segment 0 bases; nucleotides outside the gene matches: 2. The CDR3 consists of 15 residues. The germline CDR1 and CDR2 sequences are MRHNA and SNTAGT. CDR3 sequence: CASSPTGGSYNEQFF. CDR3 bases: TGTGCCAGCAGTCCGACAGGGGGCTCCTACAATGAGCAGTTCTTC.

CDR3 DNA: TGCAGCGGAGGCGGAACAACTAATGAAAAACTGTTTTTT. Protein product: CSGGGTTNEKLFF. The chain carries TRBV29-1 and TRBJ1-4, with no clear D. Germline values: CDR1 SQVTM, CDR2 ANQGSEA. The CDR3 has 13 amino acids. V lost 7 bases and J 0 bases, leaving 9 bases between the germline ends.

This clone was found once. The J gene is TRBJ1-2, the V gene TRBV6-5; 7 nucleotides align to TRBD1. The V gene end was trimmed by 0 bases and the J gene end by 4 bases; junction bases not matched to a gene: 5. The CDR3 consists of 15 residues. Germline V CDR1 and CDR2: MNHEY, SVGAGI. CDR3 loop: CASSYSTGTSYGYTF. The CDR3, as DNA: TGTGCCAGCAGTTACTCGACAGGGACCTCCTATGGCTACACCTTC.

This chain connects TRBV27 to TRBJ1-1; a possible D gene is TRBD1 (6 bases). Trimming pared 3 bases from V and 4 bases from J, leaving 12 bases between. The CDR3 is 14 amino acids. Germline V gene sequence: CDR1 MNHEY, CDR2 SMNVEV (reference sequence). The DNA of the CDR3 is TGTGCCAGCAGTTTTTTTTCGGGGGCCACTGAAGCTTTCTTT. Translating gives CASSFFSGATEAFF.

The J gene is TRBJ2-6, the V gene TRBV5-6, with TRBD2 matching over 7 bases. The CDR3 runs to 16 residues. The V segment lost 1 base and the J segment 2 bases; nucleotides outside the gene matches: 3. Germline values: CDR1 SGHDT, CDR2 YYEEEE. CDR3 nucleotides: TGTGCCAGCAGCTTGTTTGGACTAGCTGGGGCCAACGTCCTGACTTTC. Protein sequence: CASSLFGLAGANVLTF.

J is TRBJ2-2 and V is TRBV7-2; no definite D call. CDR1 is SGHTA and CDR2 is FQGNSA in the germline V gene. CDR3 size: 14 residues. The ends were cut back, 3 bases at V and 5 bases at J, with 10 bases in the middle. The CDR3 spells CASSFTTQTGELFF. The CDR3, as DNA: TGTGCCAGCAGCTTTACGACCCAAACCGGGGAGCTGTTTTTT. The full variable domain, its missing parts supplied by reference TRBV7-2 and TRBJ2-2, is GAGVSQSPSNKVTEKGKDVELRCDPISGHTALYWYRQSLGQGLEFLIYFQGNSAPDKSGLPSDRFSAERTGGSVSTLTIQRTQQEDSAVYLCASSFTTQTGELFFGEGSRLTVL.

The chain links TRBV5-4 to TRBJ2-7; 11 bases fit TRBD2. Germline lookup yields CDR1 SGHNT and CDR2 YYREEE (reference sequence). This CDR3 spans 16 amino acids. Trimming took 4 bases from V and 7 from J; bases not matched to a gene: 13. The CDR3, as DNA: TGTGCCAGCAGCGGGGGACCTAGCGGGGGGTCTAAGGAGCAGTACTTC. Translating gives CASSGGPSGGSKEQYF. The full variable domain, with the rest looked up from reference TRBV5-4 and TRBJ2-7, is ETGVTQSPTHLIKTRGQQVTLRCSSQSGHNTVSWYQQALGQGPQFIFQYYREEENGRGNFPPRFSGLQFPNYSSELNVNALELDDSALYLCASSGGPSGGSKEQYFGPGTRLTVT.

The rearrangement joins TRBV7-6 to TRBJ1-5, with TRBD1 matching over 9 bases. In germline, CDR1 is SGHVS, CDR2 FNYEAQ. V lost 5 bases and J lost 4; bases outside the gene matches: 6. The CDR3 totals 15 residues. The CDR3 DNA reads TGTGCCAGCAGCGCGTTCGGGACAGGGAATCAGCCCCAGCATTTT. Translating gives CASSAFGTGNQPQHF.

V gene TRBV6-1 combines with J gene TRBJ1-2; no definite D call. The germline V gene encodes CDR1 MNHNS and CDR2 SASEGT. The CDR3 is made up of 13 amino acids. The germline V and J ends were trimmed by 7 bases and 4 bases, with 13 bases remaining between them. CDR3 amino acids: CASIPGMPYGYTF. In DNA, the CDR3 is TGTGCCAGCATACCCGGGATGCCCTATGGCTACACCTTC.

This clone was recorded only once. The chain carries TRBV29-1 and TRBJ2-1; 13 bases align to TRBD2. CDR1 is SQVTM and CDR2 is ANQGSEA in the germline V gene. This CDR3 region has 14 residues. Germline trimming cut 7 bases from V and 4 bases from J; bases unmatched to any gene: 4. The DNA for the CDR3 is TGCAGCGGCTGGACTAGCGGGGGTTACAATGAGCAGTTCTTC. Amino acid sequence: CSGWTSGGYNEQFF.

The genes are TRBV18 and TRBJ1-4; TRBD1 is a possible D gene (5 bases). The germline V and J ends were trimmed by 5 bases and 5 bases, with 9 bases remaining between them. Germline loops: CDR1 KGHSH, CDR2 LQKENI. The CDR3 is 13 amino acids. CDR3 protein: CASSGGRNEKLFF. The CDR3 DNA reads TGTGCCAGCTCAGGGGGAAGGAATGAAAAACTGTTTTTT.

The chain carries TRBV6-6 and TRBJ1-1, with 8 bases matching TRBD1. There are 13 residues in the CDR3. Germline trimming cut 5 bases from V and 7 bases from J; bases unmatched to any gene: 6. Germline loops: CDR1 MNHNY, CDR2 SVGAGI (reference sequence). The CDR3 nucleotides are TGTGCCAGCAGTAGGACAGGGATGAATGAAGCTTTCTTT. This sequence encodes CASSRTGMNEAFF.